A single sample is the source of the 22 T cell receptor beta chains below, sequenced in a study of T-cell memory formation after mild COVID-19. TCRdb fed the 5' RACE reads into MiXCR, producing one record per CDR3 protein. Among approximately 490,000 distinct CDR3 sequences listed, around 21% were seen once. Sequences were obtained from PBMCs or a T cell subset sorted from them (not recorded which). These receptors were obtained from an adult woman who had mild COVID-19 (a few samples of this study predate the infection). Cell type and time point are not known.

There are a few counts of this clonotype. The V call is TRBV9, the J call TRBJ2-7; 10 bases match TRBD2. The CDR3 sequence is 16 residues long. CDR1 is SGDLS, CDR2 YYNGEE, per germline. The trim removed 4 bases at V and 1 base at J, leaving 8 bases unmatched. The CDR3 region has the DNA TGTGCCAGCAGCCCCCAACTAGCGGGAAGATCCTACGAGCAGTACTTC. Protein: CASSPQLAGRSYEQYF.

CDR3 amino acids: CASISAGAGAYEQYF. The CDR3 DNA sequence: TGTGCCAGCATATCAGCGGGGGCCGGTGCCTACGAGCAGTACTTC. The gene calls are TRBV5-6 and TRBJ2-7, with TRBD2 matching over 8 bases. The junction had 10 bases not matched to a gene; V was cut back by 6 bases and J by 2 bases. The CDR3 covers 15 residues. In germline, CDR1 is SGHDT, CDR2 YYEEEE. Based on the CDR3 plus reference TRBV5-6 and TRBJ2-7, the full variable domain is DAGVTQSPTHLIKTRGQQVTLRCSPKSGHDTVSWYQQALGQGPQFIFQYYEEEERQRGNFPDRFSGHQFPNYSSELNVNALLLGDSALYLCASISAGAGAYEQYFGPGTRLTVT.

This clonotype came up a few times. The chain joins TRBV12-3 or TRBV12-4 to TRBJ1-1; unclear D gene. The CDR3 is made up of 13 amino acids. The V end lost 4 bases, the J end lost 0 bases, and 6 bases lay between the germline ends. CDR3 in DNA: TGTGCCAGCAGTTCCCCGATGAACACTGAAGCTTTCTTT. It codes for CASSSPMNTEAFF.

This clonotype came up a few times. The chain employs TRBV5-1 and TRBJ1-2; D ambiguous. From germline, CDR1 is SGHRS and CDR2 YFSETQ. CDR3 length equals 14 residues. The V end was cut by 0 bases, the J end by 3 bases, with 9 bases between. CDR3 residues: CASSLDHMYYGYTF. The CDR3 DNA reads TGCGCCAGCAGCTTGGACCACATGTACTATGGCTACACCTTC.

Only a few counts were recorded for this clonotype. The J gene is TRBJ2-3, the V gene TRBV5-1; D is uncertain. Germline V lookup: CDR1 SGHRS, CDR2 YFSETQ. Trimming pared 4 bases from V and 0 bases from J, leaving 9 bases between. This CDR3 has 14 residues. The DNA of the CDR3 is TGCGCCAGCAGCCGGGTCGACAGCACAGATACGCAGTATTTT. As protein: CASSRVDSTDTQYF.

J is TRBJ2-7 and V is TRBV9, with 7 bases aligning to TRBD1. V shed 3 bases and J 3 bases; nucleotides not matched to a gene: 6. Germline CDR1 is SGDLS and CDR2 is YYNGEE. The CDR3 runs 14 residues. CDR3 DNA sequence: TGTGCCAGCAGCGGGGACAGCTTCGGCTACGAGCAGTACTTC. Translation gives CASSGDSFGYEQYF.

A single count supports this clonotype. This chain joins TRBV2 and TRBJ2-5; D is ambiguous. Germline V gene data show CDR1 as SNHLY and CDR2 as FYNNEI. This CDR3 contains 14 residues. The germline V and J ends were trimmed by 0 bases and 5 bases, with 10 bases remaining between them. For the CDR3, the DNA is TGTGCCAGCAGTGAAGCTGGGCTACTGGAGACCCAGTACTTC. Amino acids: CASSEAGLLETQYF.

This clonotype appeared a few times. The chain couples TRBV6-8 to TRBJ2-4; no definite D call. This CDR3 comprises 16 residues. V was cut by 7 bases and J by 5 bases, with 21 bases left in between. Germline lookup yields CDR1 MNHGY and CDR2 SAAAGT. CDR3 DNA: TGTGCCAGCATTTGTCATCCGTACAGAACAGAAAACATTCAGTACTTC. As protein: CASICHPYRTENIQYF.

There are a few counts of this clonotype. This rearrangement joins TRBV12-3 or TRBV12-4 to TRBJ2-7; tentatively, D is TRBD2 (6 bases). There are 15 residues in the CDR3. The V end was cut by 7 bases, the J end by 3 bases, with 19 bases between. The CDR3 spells CASKRAESFLYEQYF. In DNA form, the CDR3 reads TGTGCCAGCAAGCGGGCCGAATCTTTCCTCTACGAGCAGTACTTC.

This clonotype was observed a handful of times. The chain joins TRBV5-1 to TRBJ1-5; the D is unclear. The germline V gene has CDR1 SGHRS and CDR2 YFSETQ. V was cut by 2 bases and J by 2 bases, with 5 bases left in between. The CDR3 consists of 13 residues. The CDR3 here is CASSFIGNQPQHF. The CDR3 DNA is TGCGCCAGCAGCTTCATAGGCAATCAGCCCCAGCATTTT.

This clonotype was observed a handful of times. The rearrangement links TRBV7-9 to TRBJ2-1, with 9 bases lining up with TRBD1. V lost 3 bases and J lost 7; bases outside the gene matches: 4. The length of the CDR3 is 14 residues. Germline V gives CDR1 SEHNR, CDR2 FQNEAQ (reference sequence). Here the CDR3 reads CASSFGQGKNEQFF. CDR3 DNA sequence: TGTGCCAGCAGCTTCGGACAGGGGAAGAATGAGCAGTTCTTC.

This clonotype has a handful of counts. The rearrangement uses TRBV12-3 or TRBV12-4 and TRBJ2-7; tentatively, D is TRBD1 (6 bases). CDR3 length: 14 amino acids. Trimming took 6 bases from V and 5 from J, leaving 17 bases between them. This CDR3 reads CASSRTGMGDEQYF. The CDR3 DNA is TGTGCCAGCAGCCGTACAGGGATGGGGGACGAGCAGTACTTC.

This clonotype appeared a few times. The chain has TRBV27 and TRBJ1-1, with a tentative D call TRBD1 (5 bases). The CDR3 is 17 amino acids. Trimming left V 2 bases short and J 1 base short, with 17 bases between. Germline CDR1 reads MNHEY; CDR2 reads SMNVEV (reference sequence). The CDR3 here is CASSLGGFIVGNTEAFF. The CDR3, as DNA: TGTGCCAGCAGTTTAGGGGGGTTTATTGTCGGGAACACTGAAGCTTTCTTT.

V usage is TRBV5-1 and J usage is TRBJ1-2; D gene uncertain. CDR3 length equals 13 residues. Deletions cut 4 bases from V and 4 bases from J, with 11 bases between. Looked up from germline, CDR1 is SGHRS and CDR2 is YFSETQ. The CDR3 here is CASSLGRIYGYTF. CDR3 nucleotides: TGCGCCAGCAGCCTAGGACGGATCTATGGCTACACCTTC.

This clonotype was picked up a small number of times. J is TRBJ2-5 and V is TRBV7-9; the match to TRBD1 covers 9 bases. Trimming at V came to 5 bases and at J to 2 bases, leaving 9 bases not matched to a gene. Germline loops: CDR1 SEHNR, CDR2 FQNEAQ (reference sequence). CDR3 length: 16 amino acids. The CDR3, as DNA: TGTGCCAGCAGCGACTACGGACAGGGGAGGCAAGAGACCCAGTACTTC. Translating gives CASSDYGQGRQETQYF.

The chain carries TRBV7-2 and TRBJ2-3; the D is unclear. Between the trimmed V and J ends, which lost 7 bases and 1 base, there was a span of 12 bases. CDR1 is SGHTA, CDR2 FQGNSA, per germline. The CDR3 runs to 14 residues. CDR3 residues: CASTKGRGTDTQYF. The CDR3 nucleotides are TGTGCCAGCACCAAAGGCCGTGGCACAGATACGCAGTATTTT.

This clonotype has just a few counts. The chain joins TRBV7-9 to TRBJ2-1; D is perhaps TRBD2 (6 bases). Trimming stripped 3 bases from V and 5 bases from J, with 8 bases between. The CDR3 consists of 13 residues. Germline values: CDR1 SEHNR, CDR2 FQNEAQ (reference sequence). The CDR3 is CASSFGTDNEQFF. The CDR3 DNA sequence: TGTGCCAGCAGCTTTGGGACTGACAATGAGCAGTTCTTC.

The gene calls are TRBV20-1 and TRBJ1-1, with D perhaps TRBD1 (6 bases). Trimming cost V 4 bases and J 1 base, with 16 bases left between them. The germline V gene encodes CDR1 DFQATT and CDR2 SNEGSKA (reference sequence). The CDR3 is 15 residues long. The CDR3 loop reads CSAMTLRGGNTEAFF. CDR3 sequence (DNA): TGCAGTGCTATGACTCTCAGGGGTGGGAACACTGAAGCTTTCTTT.

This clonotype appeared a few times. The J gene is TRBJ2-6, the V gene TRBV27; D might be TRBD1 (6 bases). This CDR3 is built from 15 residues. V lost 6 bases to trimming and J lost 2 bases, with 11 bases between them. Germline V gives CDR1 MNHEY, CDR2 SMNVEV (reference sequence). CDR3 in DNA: TGTGCCAGCAGGGCAGGGGTCCCTGGGGCCAACGTCCTGACTTTC. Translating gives CASRAGVPGANVLTF.

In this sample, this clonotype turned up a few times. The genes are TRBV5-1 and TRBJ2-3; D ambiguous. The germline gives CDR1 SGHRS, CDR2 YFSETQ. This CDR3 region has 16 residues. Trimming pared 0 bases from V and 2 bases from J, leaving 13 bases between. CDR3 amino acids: CASSLGLIGFTDTQYF. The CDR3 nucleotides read TGCGCCAGCAGCTTGGGTCTGATCGGCTTCACAGATACGCAGTATTTT.

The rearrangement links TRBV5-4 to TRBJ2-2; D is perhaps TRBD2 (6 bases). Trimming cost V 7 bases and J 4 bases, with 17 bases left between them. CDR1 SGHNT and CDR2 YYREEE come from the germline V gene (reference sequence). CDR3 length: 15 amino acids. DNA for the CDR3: TGTGCCAGCGGAGGTGCCGCGGGGCCCACCGGGGAGCTGTTTTTT. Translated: CASGGAAGPTGELFF.

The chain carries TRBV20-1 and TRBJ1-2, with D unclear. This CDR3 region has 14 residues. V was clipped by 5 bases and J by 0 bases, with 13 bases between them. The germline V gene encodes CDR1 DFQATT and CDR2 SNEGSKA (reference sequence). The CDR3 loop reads CSAGETKANYGYTF. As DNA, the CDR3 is TGCAGTGCTGGGGAGACAAAAGCTAACTATGGCTACACCTTC.